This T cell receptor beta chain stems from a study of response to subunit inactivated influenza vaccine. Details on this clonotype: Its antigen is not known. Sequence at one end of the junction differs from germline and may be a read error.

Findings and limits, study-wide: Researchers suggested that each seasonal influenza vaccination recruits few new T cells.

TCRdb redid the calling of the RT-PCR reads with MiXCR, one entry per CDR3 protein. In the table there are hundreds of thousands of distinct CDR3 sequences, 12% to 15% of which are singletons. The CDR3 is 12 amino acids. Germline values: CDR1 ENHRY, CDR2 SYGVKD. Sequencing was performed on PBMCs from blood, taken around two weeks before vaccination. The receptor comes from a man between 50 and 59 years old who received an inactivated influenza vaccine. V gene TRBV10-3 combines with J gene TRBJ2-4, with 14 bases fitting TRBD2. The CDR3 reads CAISDWTSGRNF. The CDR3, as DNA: TGTGCCATCAGTGACTGGACTAGCGGGAGGAATTTC.